The 25 T cell receptor beta chains presented below share a single source sample, sequenced in a study of blood T cell repertoires in COVID-19. Data came from immunoSEQ multiplex PCR; TCRdb stores just in-frame clones and leaves some out. Among tens of thousands of clones, around 85% were seen once, and the ten largest hold approximately 12%. What was sequenced was peripheral blood. These receptors came from a human donor in a cohort sampled during active COVID-19.

The J gene is TRBJ2-1, the V gene TRBV19; 8 positions match TRBD1. V trimming: 9 bases; J trimming: 6 bases; junction bases outside the gene matches: 4. Germline V gene sequence: CDR1 LNHDA, CDR2 SQIVND (reference sequence). This CDR3 has 12 amino acids. In DNA form, the CDR3 reads TGTGCCAGCGGGACAGGACCCAATGAGCAGTTCTTC. It is translated as CASGTGPNEQFF.

V is TRBV6-5 and J is TRBJ1-1; 7 positions match TRBD1. This CDR3 spans 14 amino acids. The junction had 5 bases not matched to a gene; V was cut back by 5 bases and J by 2 bases. Per the germline V gene, CDR1 is MNHEY and CDR2 is SVGAGI. The CDR3 sequence: CASSMGQRNTEAFF. As DNA, the CDR3 is TGTGCCAGCAGTATGGGACAGAGAAACACTGAAGCTTTCTTT.

The chain joins TRBV29-1 to TRBJ1-3; no clear D gene. The CDR3 contains 17 residues. The germline V and J ends were trimmed by 6 bases and 0 bases, with 21 bases remaining between them. From germline, CDR1 is SQVTM and CDR2 ANQGSEA. The CDR3 here is CSVEMSFGRYSGNTIYF. CDR3 bases: TGCAGCGTCGAAATGTCCTTTGGGAGATACTCTGGAAACACCATATATTTT.

The chain links TRBV19 to TRBJ1-5; the D is unclear. The CDR3 length is 13 residues. Germline CDR1 reads LNHDA; CDR2 reads SQIVND (reference sequence). V was clipped by 5 bases and J by 0 bases, with 5 bases between them. CDR3 nucleotides: TGTGCCAGTAGTGTAAATAGCAATCAGCCCCAGCATTTT. This encodes CASSVNSNQPQHF.

The chain employs TRBV27 and TRBJ2-3; 8 nucleotides agree with TRBD1. Germline V lookup: CDR1 MNHEY, CDR2 SMNVEV (reference sequence). V dropped 5 bases and J dropped 8; count of bases not matched to a gene: 6. The CDR3 consists of 13 residues. The CDR3: CASSRQGHGTQYF. The CDR3 nucleotides read TGTGCCAGCAGTCGACAGGGGCATGGTACGCAGTATTTT.

This chain joins TRBV7-3 and TRBJ2-3, with 8 bases matching TRBD2. The junction had 10 bases not matched to a gene; V was cut back by 2 bases and J by 6 bases. The CDR3 length is 16 residues. Germline lookup yields CDR1 SGHTA and CDR2 FQGTGA. CDR3 region: CASSLGPGGPGDTQYF. The CDR3 nucleotides are TGTGCCAGCAGCTTAGGTCCGGGGGGGCCCGGTGATACGCAGTATTTT.

This rearrangement joins TRBV28 to TRBJ1-2; no clear D. Germline V gene lookup returns CDR1 MDHEN and CDR2 SYDVKM. V lost 10 bases to trimming and J lost 1 base, with 10 bases between them. CDR3 size: 12 residues. The CDR3 nucleotides read TGTGCCACGCAGGTTATTAACTATGGCTACACCTTC. This translates into CATQVINYGYTF.

The rearrangement uses TRBV29-1 and TRBJ1-1, with no clear D. The CDR3 contains 11 residues. V was cut by 6 bases and J by 0 bases, with 5 bases left in between. CDR1 and CDR2 (germline): SQVTM, ANQGSEA. This CDR3 is CSVNMNTEAFF. CDR3 DNA: TGCAGCGTGAACATGAACACTGAAGCTTTCTTT.

The chain joins TRBV5-6 to TRBJ2-5; unclear D gene. CDR3 length: 14 amino acids. Between the trimmed V and J ends, which lost 5 bases and 4 bases, there was a span of 15 bases. Germline assignment: CDR1 SGHDT and CDR2 YYEEEE. This chain's CDR3 is CASSSSRVGETQYF. The CDR3 DNA is TGTGCCAGCAGTTCTTCCCGGGTAGGAGAGACCCAGTACTTC.

This chain uses TRBV9 with TRBJ2-1; D is perhaps TRBD1 (5 bases). The germline V and J ends were trimmed by 0 bases and 10 bases, with 23 bases remaining between them. The germline V gene has CDR1 SGDLS and CDR2 YYNGEE. The CDR3 loop spans 17 amino acids. CDR3 protein: CASSVDGFGLQAREQFF. DNA of the CDR3: TGTGCCAGCAGCGTAGACGGCTTCGGATTACAGGCCCGCGAGCAGTTCTTC.

The V and J genes are TRBV9 and TRBJ1-4; no definite D call. The germline gives CDR1 SGDLS, CDR2 YYNGEE. Trimming pared 0 bases from V and 5 bases from J, leaving 8 bases between. This CDR3 contains 14 residues. The CDR3 region is CASSVGTLNEKLFF. In DNA, the CDR3 is TGTGCCAGCAGCGTAGGGACTTTGAATGAAAAACTGTTTTTT.

This chain uses TRBV7-9 with TRBJ1-5, with D uncertain. The ends were cut back, 2 bases at V and 1 base at J, with 3 bases in the middle. The CDR3 is 13 amino acids. The germline V gene has CDR1 SEHNR and CDR2 FQNEAQ (reference sequence). CDR3 coding DNA: TGTGCCAGCAGCTTACAGAGCAATCAGCCCCAGCATTTT. Translating gives CASSLQSNQPQHF. Full variable domain (remainder filled in from reference TRBV7-9 and TRBJ1-5): DTGVSQNPRHKITKRGQNVTFRCDPISEHNRLYWYRQTLGQGPEFLTYFQNEAQLEKSRLLSDRFSAERPKGSFSTLEIQRTEQGDSAMYLCASSLQSNQPQHFGDGTRLSIL.

The V and J genes are TRBV19 and TRBJ1-2, with 7 bases fitting TRBD1. The CDR3 spans 14 residues. CDR1 is LNHDA and CDR2 is SQIVND in the germline V gene (reference sequence). V lost 6 bases and J lost 2; bases outside the gene matches: 6. CDR3 protein: CASRWDRPNYGYTF. CDR3 DNA: TGTGCCAGTAGATGGGACAGACCGAACTATGGCTACACCTTC. Full variable domain (remainder filled in from reference TRBV19 and TRBJ1-2): DGGITQSPKYLFRKEGQNVTLSCEQNLNHDAMYWYRQDPGQGLRLIYYSQIVNDFQKGDIAEGYSVSREKKESFPLTVTSAQKNPTAFYLCASRWDRPNYGYTFGSGTRLTVV.

This chain uses TRBV27 with TRBJ1-2; no reliable D call. CDR1 is MNHEY, CDR2 SMNVEV, per germline (reference sequence). The CDR3 has 12 residues. V was trimmed by 4 bases and J by 8 bases, leaving 11 bases between them. The CDR3, as DNA: TGTGCCAGCAGTTCTCGGTCGCACGGCTACACCTTC. This sequence encodes CASSSRSHGYTF.

Worth noting for this clone: Compared with germline, one end of the junction differs, possibly owing to a read error. V and J are TRBV7-8 and TRBJ2-7; TRBD1 might be the D (5 bases). The germline CDR1 and CDR2 sequences are SGHVS and FQNEAQ. CDR3 length: 14 residues. The CDR3 sequence is CASSFGRASDEQYF. CDR3 in DNA: TGTGCCAGCAGCTTCGGCAGGGCCTCCGACGAGCAGTACTTC. Complete variable domain (other parts from reference TRBV7-8 and TRBJ2-7): GAGVSQSPRYKVAKRGQDVALRCDPISGHVSLFWYQQALGQGPEFLTYFQNEAQLDKSGLPSDRFFAERPEGSVSTLKIQRTQQEDSAVYLCASSFGRASDEQYFGPGTRLTVT.

The chain has TRBV7-9 and TRBJ2-5; TRBD1 agrees at 10 bases. V shed 7 bases and J 5 bases; nucleotides not matched to a gene: 16. Germline CDR1 and CDR2: SEHNR and FQNEAQ (reference sequence). The CDR3 spans 17 residues. The CDR3 region is CASTLRVDRGRRETQYF. The CDR3 DNA follows: TGTGCCAGCACCCTAAGGGTAGACAGGGGGCGCCGGGAGACCCAGTACTTC. Full variable domain (rest looked up from reference TRBV7-9 and TRBJ2-5): DTGVSQNPRHKITKRGQNVTFRCDPISEHNRLYWYRQTLGQGPEFLTYFQNEAQLEKSRLLSDRFSAERPKGSFSTLEIQRTEQGDSAMYLCASTLRVDRGRRETQYFGPGTRLLVL.

This clone has more than one count but fewer than ten. The chain couples TRBV6-5 to TRBJ1-5; TRBD1 aligns across 8 bases. CDR1 is MNHEY, CDR2 SVGAGI, per germline. The CDR3 is 15 residues long. J gave up 5 bases and V 5 bases, and 8 bases lay outside the gene matches. The CDR3 DNA follows: TGTGCCAGCAGTCGCTCATCAGGGGGCGATCAGCCCCAGCATTTT. The encoded protein is CASSRSSGGDQPQHF.

The chain couples TRBV24-1 to TRBJ2-2; D is perhaps TRBD1 (6 bases). The CDR3 is 15 residues long. With 3 bases removed from V and 5 bases from J, the gap between germline ends came to 12 bases. In germline, CDR1 is KGHDR, CDR2 SFDVKD. CDR3 nucleotides: TGTGCCACCAGTGATCCACAGGGATATACCGGGGAGCTGTTTTTT. Its translation is CATSDPQGYTGELFF.

This clone has just a few counts. The rearrangement uses TRBV7-6 and TRBJ2-2; 10 bases line up with TRBD2. Germline V gene data show CDR1 as SGHVS and CDR2 as FNYEAQ. The CDR3 runs 16 residues. V was pared by 2 bases and J by 5 bases, with 5 bases of the junction left unmatched. This CDR3 is CASSLQLAGNTGELFF. CDR3 nucleotides: TGTGCCAGCAGCTTACAACTAGCGGGGAATACCGGGGAGCTGTTTTTT.

In this sample, this clone turned up once. This sequence joins TRBV5-5 and TRBJ2-2, with 9 bases identical to TRBD1. The CDR3 is 17 amino acids. The junction had 15 bases not matched to a gene; V was cut back by 3 bases and J by 9 bases. Germline loops: CDR1 SGHKS, CDR2 YYEKEE (reference sequence). CDR3 coding DNA: TGTGCCAGCAGCTCACGGAGAGGGACAGGGAATAGCAGGGAGCTGTTTTTT. Protein sequence: CASSSRRGTGNSRELFF.

The V call is TRBV7-2, the J call TRBJ1-2; D is possibly TRBD1 (6 bases). The V and J ends lost 0 bases and 2 bases respectively, with 19 bases between them. This CDR3 is 18 amino acids long. Germline V gene lookup returns CDR1 SGHTA and CDR2 FQGNSA. CDR3 loop: CASSLAPGDPPPNYGYTF. The CDR3 DNA follows: TGTGCCAGCAGCTTAGCGCCAGGGGACCCTCCTCCAAACTATGGCTACACCTTC.

The chain is built from TRBV6-5 and TRBJ1-6; D is undetermined. Between the trimmed V and J ends, which lost 5 bases and 7 bases, there was a span of 9 bases. Germline lookup yields CDR1 MNHEY and CDR2 SVGAGI. CDR3 size: 13 residues. The CDR3 here is CASSITENSPLHF. The DNA of the CDR3 is TGTGCCAGCAGTATTACAGAAAATTCACCCCTCCACTTT.

This clone was seen once. The rearrangement uses TRBV7-2 and TRBJ1-4, with 7 bases identical to TRBD1. The germline V gene encodes CDR1 SGHTA and CDR2 FQGNSA. V shed 3 bases, J shed 1 base, and the junction held 2 bases outside the gene matches. The CDR3 is made up of 15 amino acids. Written as DNA, the CDR3 is TGTGCCAGCAGCTTCCGACAGGGAACTAATGAAAAACTGTTTTTT. Its translation: CASSFRQGTNEKLFF.

The chain carries TRBV30 and TRBJ1-6; 9 nucleotides align to TRBD1. V was pared by 2 bases and J by 0 bases, with 8 bases of the junction left unmatched. Germline loops: CDR1 GTSNPN, CDR2 SVGIG (reference sequence). The CDR3 covers 18 residues. This CDR3 reads CAWSKTGTGSSYNSPLHF. The CDR3 DNA sequence: TGTGCCTGGAGTAAAACCGGGACAGGGAGCTCCTATAATTCACCCCTCCACTTT.

The J gene is TRBJ2-1, the V gene TRBV19, with D tentatively TRBD2 (5 bases). V dropped 5 bases and J dropped 6 bases, with 11 bases sitting between them. Germline-derived CDR1 and CDR2 are LNHDA and SQIVND (reference sequence). This CDR3 comprises 13 residues. DNA for the CDR3: TGTGCCAGTAGTGGAGGCCACGGCAATGAGCAGTTCTTC. Amino acid sequence: CASSGGHGNEQFF. Full variable domain (missing parts from reference TRBV19 and TRBJ2-1): DGGITQSPKYLFRKEGQNVTLSCEQNLNHDAMYWYRQDPGQGLRLIYYSQIVNDFQKGDIAEGYSVSREKKESFPLTVTSAQKNPTAFYLCASSGGHGNEQFFGPGTRLTVL.